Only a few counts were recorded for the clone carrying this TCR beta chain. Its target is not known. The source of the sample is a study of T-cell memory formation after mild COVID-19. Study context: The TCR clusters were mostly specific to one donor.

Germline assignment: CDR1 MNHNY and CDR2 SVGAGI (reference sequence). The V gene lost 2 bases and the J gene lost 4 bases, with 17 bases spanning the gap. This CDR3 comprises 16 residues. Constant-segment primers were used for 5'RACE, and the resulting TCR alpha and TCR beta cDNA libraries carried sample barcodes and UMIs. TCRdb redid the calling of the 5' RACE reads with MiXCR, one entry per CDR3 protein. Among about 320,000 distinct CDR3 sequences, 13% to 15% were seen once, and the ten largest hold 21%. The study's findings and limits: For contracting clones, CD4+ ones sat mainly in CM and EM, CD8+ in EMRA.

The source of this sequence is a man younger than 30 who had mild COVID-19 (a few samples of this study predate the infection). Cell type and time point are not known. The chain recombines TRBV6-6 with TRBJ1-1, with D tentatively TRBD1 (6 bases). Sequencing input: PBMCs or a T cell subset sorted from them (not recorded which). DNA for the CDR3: TGTGCCAGCAGTTACCGTCCTCAAACAGGGAGCACTGAAGCTTTCTTT. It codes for CASSYRPQTGSTEAFF.